This T cell receptor beta chain was identified in a study of CD8 T cells in Susac syndrome. In the case of this clonotype: Its specificity is not known.

CDR1 is MNHEY, CDR2 SVGAGI, per germline. The length of the CDR3 is 15 residues. The V end lost 0 bases, the J end lost 3 bases, and 9 bases lay between the germline ends. Points from the study as a whole: Only a relatively small number of individuals were included in the TCR sequencing and HLA analysis.

TEMRA cells underwent FACS enrichment and CD8+ and CD4+ T cells underwent negative isolation. Random hexamers were used to reverse transcribe an amount of roughly 0.5 to 1 ug RNA. By means of immunoSEQ multiplex PCR, TCR beta CDR3 spanning 54 Vbeta and 13 Jbeta underwent amplification. TCRdb re-analysed the immunoSEQ multiplex PCR reads in MiXCR, keeping a single row per CDR3 protein. The repertoire holds just over 150,000 distinct CDR3 sequences, with approximately 93% as singletons. Sequencing was carried out using CD8+ T cells from PBMCs. The V and J genes are TRBV6-5 and TRBJ1-5, with D unresolved. This receptor was obtained from a human donor with multiple sclerosis. The CDR3 sequence: CASSYSVAANQPQHF. Here the CDR3 DNA reads TGTGCCAGCAGTTACTCTGTGGCTGCCAATCAGCCCCAGCATTTT.